This T cell receptor beta chain originates from a study of cytomegalovirus exposure and HLA in healthy donors. Here immunoSEQ multiplex PCR was the method, and the copy in TCRdb shows in-frame clones only, minus some. Among 150,000 to 170,000 clones listed, less than 90% were seen once. The CDR3 length is 13 residues. Trimming took 1 base from V and 2 from J, leaving 6 bases between them. Germline CDR1 is SGHRS and CDR2 is YFSETQ. The V and J genes are TRBV5-1 and TRBJ1-2; D is unclear. The receptor was derived from a man aged 18-30 years in good health and CMV-seropositive. The material sequenced was PBMCs. CDR3 amino acids: CASSLNGNYGYTF. The CDR3 nucleotides read TGCGCCAGCAGCTTGAACGGGAACTATGGCTACACCTTC.